Each of the 28 T cell receptor beta chains below was sequenced from the same sample in a study of blood T cell repertoires in COVID-19. The method was immunoSEQ multiplex PCR; TCRdb's version includes in-frame clones alone and lacks a portion of them. Here the sample spans a few hundred thousand clones, 85% to 90% being singletons. What was sequenced was PBMCs or T cells enriched from blood (not recorded which). Source of these receptors: a woman aged 18-35 years who had recovered from COVID-19.

The V call is TRBV30, the J call TRBJ2-3; D is possibly TRBD2 (6 bases). This CDR3 is built from 14 residues. Per the germline V gene, CDR1 is GTSNPN and CDR2 is SVGIG (reference sequence). The germline V and J ends were trimmed by 8 bases and 1 base, with 16 bases remaining between them. In DNA, the CDR3 is TGTGCCGCGAGGCGCAGGGAGGGCACAGATACGCAGTATTTT. Translated: CAARRREGTDTQYF.

CDR3 DNA: TGTGCCAGCAGCTTTCGAAAGGGCCCGAAGAGGGATGGCTACACCTTC. It encodes CASSFRKGPKRDGYTF. The chain employs TRBV7-2 and TRBJ1-2; no reliable D call. CDR1 and CDR2 from the germline V gene are SGHTA and FQGNSA. Trimming removed 3 bases from V and 6 bases from J, with 20 bases in between. The CDR3 loop spans 16 amino acids.

Points on this clone: The same CDR3 also results from other DNA sequences found in this sample. The chain recombines TRBV10-1 with TRBJ1-2; 7 bases line up with TRBD1. This CDR3 contains 13 residues. Germline loops: CDR1 WNHNN, CDR2 SYGVQD (reference sequence). V dropped 6 bases and J dropped 2; count of bases not matched to a gene: 3. The DNA of the CDR3 is TGCGCCAGCAGCGAGGACAGGAACTATGGCTACACCTTC. Translation: CASSEDRNYGYTF.

A few counts support this clone. This rearrangement joins TRBV6-1 to TRBJ1-2; 8 nucleotides agree with TRBD1. The V and J ends lost 3 bases and 8 bases, in that order; junction bases with no gene match: 2. Germline CDR1 is MNHNS and CDR2 is SASEGT. There are 12 residues in the CDR3. CDR3 DNA sequence: TGTGCCAGCAGTGACCAGGGGGCGGGCTACACCTTC. The encoded protein is CASSDQGAGYTF.

The chain is built from TRBV6-2 or TRBV6-3 and TRBJ2-3; D possibly corresponds to TRBD2 (5 bases). Germline CDR1 and CDR2: MNHEY and SVGEGT. Between the trimmed V and J ends, which lost 1 base and 5 bases, there was a span of 7 bases. The CDR3 loop spans 13 amino acids. CDR3 nucleotide sequence: TGTGCCAGCAGTTACTTCGGGGAAGATACGCAGTATTTT. Protein: CASSYFGEDTQYF.

V usage is TRBV10-3 and J usage is TRBJ2-1; 7 bases agree with TRBD1. The CDR3 length is 15 residues. V shed 5 bases, J shed 0 bases, and the junction held 4 bases outside the gene matches. Germline CDR1 and CDR2: ENHRY and SYGVKD. The CDR3 DNA follows: TGTGCCATCAGTAGGGGGCTTGGCTCCTACAATGAGCAGTTCTTC. It specifies CAISRGLGSYNEQFF.

The chain combines TRBV18 with TRBJ1-2; 9 bases map to TRBD1. J was trimmed by 7 bases and V by 3 bases; bases with no gene match: 6. The CDR3 contains 14 residues. CDR1 is KGHSH, CDR2 LQKENI, per germline. The CDR3 region is CASSPRTGEGGYTF. CDR3 coding DNA: TGTGCCAGCTCACCTAGGACAGGGGAAGGTGGCTACACCTTC. The entire variable domain, with the rest obtained from reference TRBV18 and TRBJ1-2, is as follows: NAGVMQNPRHLVRRRGQEARLRCSPMKGHSHVYWYRQLPEEGLKFMVYLQKENIIDESGMPKERFSAEFPKEGPSILRIQQVVRGDSAAYFCASSPRTGEGGYTFGSGTRLTVV.

In DNA, the CDR3 is TGTGCCAGCAGCTTGGTATGGGGCGCAACCGGGGAGCTGTTTTTT. It encodes CASSLVWGATGELFF. This chain links TRBV5-4 with TRBJ2-2, with D maybe TRBD1 (5 bases). The CDR3 sequence is 15 residues long. Germline V gene sequence: CDR1 SGHNT, CDR2 YYREEE (reference sequence). The V end lost 0 bases, the J end lost 5 bases, and 11 bases lay between the germline ends.

This sequence joins TRBV7-9 and TRBJ1-4; D is possibly TRBD1 (6 bases). Germline CDR1 is SEHNR and CDR2 is FQNEAQ (reference sequence). V gave up 7 bases and J gave up 8 bases, with 20 bases separating them. The CDR3 runs to 15 residues. CDR3 sequence: CASTLVEGVFEKLFF. The DNA for the CDR3 is TGTGCCAGCACCCTGGTTGAGGGGGTCTTCGAAAAACTGTTTTTT. The full variable domain, its missing parts supplied by reference TRBV7-9 and TRBJ1-4, is DTGVSQNPRHKITKRGQNVTFRCDPISEHNRLYWYRQTLGQGPEFLTYFQNEAQLEKSRLLSDRFSAERPKGSFSTLEIQRTEQGDSAMYLCASTLVEGVFEKLFFGSGTQLSVL.

This chain joins TRBV27 and TRBJ2-1, with D possibly TRBD1 on 6 matching bases. Per the germline V gene, CDR1 is MNHEY and CDR2 is SMNVEV (reference sequence). V was shortened by 5 bases and J by 3 bases, with 11 bases between the two germline ends. The length of the CDR3 is 14 residues. The CDR3 loop is CASSPTGYYNEQFF. The CDR3 DNA sequence: TGTGCCAGCAGTCCGACAGGTTACTACAATGAGCAGTTCTTC.

The J gene is TRBJ1-3, the V gene TRBV19; D is unresolved. Trimming took 7 bases from V and 8 from J, leaving 15 bases between them. This CDR3 region has 13 residues. The V gene's germline CDR1 is LNHDA and CDR2 SQIVND (reference sequence). The CDR3, as DNA: TGTGCCAGTATAGACAAATACGGGGACACCATATATTTT. Protein product: CASIDKYGDTIYF.

The rearrangement links TRBV9 to TRBJ2-7; D unclear. CDR1 SGDLS and CDR2 YYNGEE come from the germline V gene. Trimming shortened V by 1 base and J by 0 bases, and 5 bases separated the two germline ends. The CDR3 consists of 13 residues. The CDR3 loop reads CASSVSPSYEQYF. CDR3 DNA: TGTGCCAGCAGCGTAAGCCCCTCCTACGAGCAGTACTTC.

V is TRBV7-3 and J is TRBJ2-2; tentatively, D is TRBD1 (6 bases). The germline V gene has CDR1 SGHTA and CDR2 FQGTGA. Trimming took 8 bases from V and 4 from J, leaving 11 bases between them. The CDR3 spans 13 residues. The CDR3 spells CASGGRGTGELFF. The CDR3 nucleotides read TGTGCCAGCGGGGGCCGGGGCACCGGGGAGCTGTTTTTT.

This chain joins TRBV7-9 and TRBJ2-1, with D unclear. This CDR3 region has 13 residues. V was clipped by 1 base and J by 4 bases, with 5 bases between them. The germline V gene has CDR1 SEHNR and CDR2 FQNEAQ (reference sequence). CDR3: CASSLVLYNEQFF. CDR3 coding DNA: TGTGCCAGCAGCTTAGTACTATACAATGAGCAGTTCTTC.

V gene TRBV7-9 combines with J gene TRBJ2-1; D perhaps matches TRBD1 (5 bases). Germline values: CDR1 SEHNR, CDR2 FQNEAQ (reference sequence). CDR3 size: 14 residues. The V end was cut by 1 base, the J end by 6 bases, with 10 bases between. The CDR3 here is CASSLGSGLNEQFF. CDR3 in DNA: TGTGCCAGCAGCTTAGGGTCAGGGCTCAATGAGCAGTTCTTC.

J is TRBJ2-3 and V is TRBV4-1; 9 bases are shared with TRBD2. Germline CDR1 is MGHRA and CDR2 is YSYEKL. V dropped 5 bases and J dropped 1; count of bases not matched to a gene: 13. This CDR3 has 18 amino acids. The CDR3 coding sequence is TGCGCCAGCAGCGGTAGAGGGACTAGCACCTTTCGCACAGATACGCAGTATTTT. Translation gives CASSGRGTSTFRTDTQYF.

This chain joins TRBV30 and TRBJ2-2; D gene uncertain. Trimming removed 4 bases at V and 3 bases at J, with 9 bases between. CDR3 length: 13 residues. Germline V gene lookup returns CDR1 GTSNPN and CDR2 SVGIG (reference sequence). This CDR3 is CAWISLDTGELFF. For the CDR3, the DNA is TGTGCCTGGATTTCTCTTGACACCGGGGAGCTGTTTTTT. Full variable domain (missing parts from reference TRBV30 and TRBJ2-2): SQTIHQWPATLVQPVGSPLSLECTVEGTSNPNLYWYRQAAGRGLQLLFYSVGIGQISSEVPQNLSASRPQDRQFILSSKKLLLSDSGFYLCAWISLDTGELFFGEGSRLTVL.

The CDR3 protein is CASSLAAGTGATNEKLFF. CDR3 nucleotides: TGCGCCAGCAGCTTGGCCGCCGGGACAGGGGCAACTAATGAAAAACTGTTTTTT. The J gene is TRBJ1-4, the V gene TRBV5-1, with 10 positions matching TRBD1. Trimming took 0 bases from V and 0 from J; bases not matched to a gene: 5. Per germline, CDR1 SGHRS and CDR2 YFSETQ. This CDR3 comprises 18 residues. Combining the CDR3 with reference TRBV5-1 and TRBJ1-4 gives the whole variable domain KAGVTQTPRYLIKTRGQQVTLSCSPISGHRSVSWYQQTPGQGLQFLFEYFSETQRNKGNFPGRFSGRQFSNSRSEMNVSTLELGDSALYLCASSLAAGTGATNEKLFFGSGTQLSVL.

This clone has just one count. Relative to the germline gene, one junction end is altered; a read error may explain this. The gene calls are TRBV7-9 and TRBJ1-1; the D gene is possibly TRBD1 (6 bases). CDR3 size: 12 residues. Germline assignment: CDR1 SEHNR and CDR2 FQNEAQ (reference sequence). The DNA of the CDR3 is TGTGCCAGCAGCTTGGACAGATTTGACCATCGTTTT. This encodes CASSLDRFDHRF.

The rearrangement joins TRBV4-2 to TRBJ2-3, with 11 bases aligning to TRBD2. This CDR3 is 15 amino acids long. Germline assignment: CDR1 LGHNA and CDR2 YNFKEQ. Losses at the gene ends were 5 bases for V and 3 bases for J; bases not matched to a gene: 4. CDR3 nucleotide sequence: TGTGCCAGCAGCTATAGCGGGGGGGAAACAGATACGCAGTATTTT. This encodes CASSYSGGETDTQYF.

This chain connects TRBV6-2 or TRBV6-3 to TRBJ2-1; perhaps TRBD2 as D (6 bases). CDR1 is MNHEY, CDR2 SVGEGT, per germline. Trimming pared 5 bases from V and 9 bases from J, leaving 11 bases between. This CDR3 contains 12 residues. In DNA, the CDR3 is TGTGCCAGCAGTCGTAGCGGAGTTGAGCAGTTCTTC. This gives the protein CASSRSGVEQFF.

V and J are TRBV6-1 and TRBJ1-6; 8 bases are shared with TRBD1. The CDR3 is made up of 15 amino acids. The germline V gene has CDR1 MNHNS and CDR2 SASEGT. The ends lost 0 bases at V and 11 bases at J; junction bases unmatched: 6. The CDR3 region is CASSEAGTGGAPLHF. Here the CDR3 DNA reads TGTGCCAGCAGTGAAGCCGGGACAGGCGGAGCACCCCTCCACTTT.

The chain has TRBV4-1 and TRBJ2-6, with 9 bases that match TRBD1. V dropped 1 base and J dropped 4; count of bases not matched to a gene: 5. The CDR3 runs 17 residues. Germline-derived CDR1 and CDR2 are MGHRA and YSYEKL. The CDR3 region is CASSQGTGARGANVLTF. The CDR3 bases are TGCGCCAGCAGCCAAGGGACAGGGGCCAGGGGGGCCAACGTCCTGACTTTC.

This chain uses TRBV6-5 with TRBJ1-6; 7 nucleotides match TRBD1. This CDR3 is built from 14 residues. Germline CDR1 reads MNHEY; CDR2 reads SVGAGI. J lost 6 bases, V lost 6 bases, and 5 bases had no gene match. The CDR3 region has the DNA TGTGCCAGCAGCCGACAGGGCGGTAATTCACCCCTCCACTTT. It encodes CASSRQGGNSPLHF.

The chain carries TRBV5-1 and TRBJ2-6, with D unresolved. This CDR3 is 16 amino acids long. With 4 bases removed from V and 0 bases from J, the gap between germline ends came to 11 bases. The germline V gene has CDR1 SGHRS and CDR2 YFSETQ. This CDR3 reads CASSLSYGSGANVLTF. In nucleotides, the CDR3 is TGCGCCAGCAGCCTGAGTTATGGCTCTGGGGCCAACGTCCTGACTTTC.

In the case of this clone: The same CDR3 also results from other DNA sequences found in this sample. V is TRBV18 and J is TRBJ1-3, with TRBD1 as a possible D gene (5 bases). The CDR3 loop spans 15 amino acids. Deletions cut 1 base from V and 0 bases from J, with 7 bases between. The germline gives CDR1 KGHSH, CDR2 LQKENI. The CDR3 coding sequence is TGTGCCAGCTCACCACGGGGGGACTCTGGAAACACCATATATTTT. Residues: CASSPRGDSGNTIYF. The whole variable domain, remainder taken from reference TRBV18 and TRBJ1-3, is NAGVMQNPRHLVRRRGQEARLRCSPMKGHSHVYWYRQLPEEGLKFMVYLQKENIIDESGMPKERFSAEFPKEGPSILRIQQVVRGDSAAYFCASSPRGDSGNTIYFGEGSWLTVV.

This clone was seen once. The chain joins TRBV6-2 or TRBV6-3 to TRBJ1-1, with D possibly being TRBD1 (5 bases). Germline V CDR1 and CDR2: MNHEY, SVGEGT. The CDR3 is 12 amino acids. The germline V and J ends were trimmed by 6 bases and 7 bases, with 12 bases remaining between them. CDR3 loop: CASSRGLGEAFF. Here the CDR3 DNA reads TGTGCCAGCAGCCGGGGCTTAGGTGAAGCTTTCTTT.

This clone was seen only once. The V call is TRBV14, the J call TRBJ1-1, with D perhaps TRBD1 (5 bases). The CDR3 covers 15 residues. Looked up from germline, CDR1 is SGHDN and CDR2 is FVKESK. The ends were cut back, 2 bases at V and 0 bases at J, with 10 bases in the middle. DNA for the CDR3: TGTGCCAGCAGCCAAAGGGGATACTTGAACACTGAAGCTTTCTTT. Translation gives CASSQRGYLNTEAFF.